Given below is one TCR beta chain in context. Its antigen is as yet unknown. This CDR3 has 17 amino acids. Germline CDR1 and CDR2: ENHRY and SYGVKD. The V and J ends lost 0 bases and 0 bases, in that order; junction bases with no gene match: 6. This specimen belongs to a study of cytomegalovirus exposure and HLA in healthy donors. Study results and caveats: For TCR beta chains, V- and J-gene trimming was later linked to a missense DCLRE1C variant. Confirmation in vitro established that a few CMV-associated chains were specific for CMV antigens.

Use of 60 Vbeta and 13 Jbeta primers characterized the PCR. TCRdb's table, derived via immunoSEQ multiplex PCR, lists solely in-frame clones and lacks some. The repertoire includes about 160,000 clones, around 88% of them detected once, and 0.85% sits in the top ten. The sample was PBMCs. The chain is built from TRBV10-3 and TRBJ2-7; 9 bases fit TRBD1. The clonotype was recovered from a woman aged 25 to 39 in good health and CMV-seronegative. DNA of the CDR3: TGTGCCATCAGTGAGTCCCCCCGGACAGGGGCCTCCTACGAGCAGTACTTC. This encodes CAISESPRTGASYEQYF.